The 12 T cell receptor beta chains in this list originate from one sample, sequenced in a study of shared clonotypes between healthy human individuals. Naive CD8 cells comprised CD45RO-negative, CCR7-positively selected cells, excluding terminally differentiated effector memory CD45RA+ cells. Clones were read by immunoSEQ multiplex PCR, and TCRdb kept only the in-frame ones, dropping some. The data hold around 2.1 million clones, with 85% to 95% observed a single time. Sequenced input: naive CD8+ T cells from PBMCs. The receptor source for this set is a man aged 18 to 29 in good health. Some clones in this sample may be carry-over from other donors' samples.

V usage is TRBV29-1 and J usage is TRBJ2-1, with a tentative D call TRBD2 (7 bases). Germline CDR1 is SQVTM and CDR2 is ANQGSEA. The ends were cut back, 7 bases at V and 8 bases at J, with 18 bases in the middle. The CDR3 extends over 13 amino acids. The DNA of the CDR3 is TGCAGCGCACAAGGGGGGGTTAAGGATGAGCAGTTCTTC. It encodes CSAQGGVKDEQFF.

The J gene is TRBJ2-1, the V gene TRBV7-9, with TRBD2 matching 10 bases. CDR3 length equals 14 residues. V lost 5 bases, J lost 7 bases, and 5 bases stayed unmatched. The germline V gene encodes CDR1 SEHNR and CDR2 FQNEAQ (reference sequence). The CDR3: CASSPQLAGNEQFF. The CDR3, as DNA: TGTGCCAGCAGCCCGCAACTAGCGGGGAATGAGCAGTTCTTC.

J is TRBJ2-1 and V is TRBV15; possible D gene TRBD1, 5 bases. Germline values: CDR1 LNHNV, CDR2 YYDKDF (reference sequence). There are 15 residues in the CDR3. The V end lost 0 bases, the J end lost 2 bases, and 8 bases lay between the germline ends. DNA of the CDR3: TGTGCCACCAGCAGAGACAGGGCCCCCTACAATGAGCAGTTCTTC. Translation gives CATSRDRAPYNEQFF.

This clone has just one count. Other DNA sequences in the sample encode the same CDR3. The CDR3 DNA sequence: TGTGCCAGCAGCCGGAGAGACCCAGATACGCAGTATTTT. Translating gives CASSRRDPDTQYF. The V and J genes are TRBV9 and TRBJ2-3; no reliable D call. The CDR3 covers 13 residues. The V end was cut by 4 bases, the J end by 4 bases, with 10 bases between. Germline V gives CDR1 SGDLS, CDR2 YYNGEE.

The V gene is TRBV2, the J gene TRBJ2-3; 8 bases are shared with TRBD1. The CDR3 totals 16 residues. The germline V gene encodes CDR1 SNHLY and CDR2 FYNNEI. Trimming cost V 8 bases and J 3 bases; bases outside gene matches: 13. The CDR3 DNA sequence: TGTGCCAGCGACCGGGCGGCAGGGGGCTCGACAGATACGCAGTATTTT. Its translation: CASDRAAGGSTDTQYF.

The chain links TRBV7-9 to TRBJ1-1; possibly TRBD1 for D (6 bases). V was shortened by 6 bases and J by 9 bases, with 11 bases between the two germline ends. CDR1 SEHNR and CDR2 FQNEAQ come from the germline V gene (reference sequence). This CDR3 region has 11 residues. The DNA of the CDR3 is TGTGCCAGCAGGACTACAGGGAAAGCTTTCTTT. Translating gives CASRTTGKAFF. Using reference TRBV7-9 and TRBJ1-1 for the parts outside the CDR3, the full variable domain is DTGVSQNPRHKITKRGQNVTFRCDPISEHNRLYWYRQTLGQGPEFLTYFQNEAQLEKSRLLSDRFSAERPKGSFSTLEIQRTEQGDSAMYLCASRTTGKAFFGQGTRLTVV.

The chain uses TRBV6-5 and TRBJ1-1; D is possibly TRBD1 (6 bases). V was shortened by 4 bases and J by 6 bases, with 18 bases between the two germline ends. CDR1 is MNHEY and CDR2 is SVGAGI in the germline V gene. The CDR3 sequence is 15 residues long. The CDR3 DNA sequence: TGTGCCAGCAGTTTTTCGGGGGGGGCGCTGGCTGAAGCTTTCTTT. The encoded protein is CASSFSGGALAEAFF.

V and J are TRBV28 and TRBJ2-7; 14 nucleotides agree with TRBD2. The CDR3 contains 17 residues. Germline lookup yields CDR1 MDHEN and CDR2 SYDVKM. After removal of 6 bases from V and 5 bases from J, the junction contained 12 bases not matched to a gene. The CDR3 DNA reads TGTGCCAGCAGCCATCGACTAGCGGGAGGGCCTAGCCACGAGCAGTACTTC. Amino acid sequence: CASSHRLAGGPSHEQYF.

The chain carries TRBV7-9 and TRBJ2-1, with 9 bases identical to TRBD2. Per the germline V gene, CDR1 is SEHNR and CDR2 is FQNEAQ (reference sequence). The CDR3 consists of 15 residues. Germline trimming cut 4 bases from V and 3 bases from J; bases unmatched to any gene: 4. Here the CDR3 DNA reads TGTGCCAGCAGCTCCGCTAGCGGGATCTACAATGAGCAGTTCTTC. It is translated as CASSSASGIYNEQFF.

The chain combines TRBV18 with TRBJ2-1, with D possibly TRBD2 on 5 matching bases. CDR3 length: 13 residues. Germline CDR1 is KGHSH and CDR2 is LQKENI. Trimming took 2 bases from V and 7 from J, leaving 9 bases between them. For the CDR3, the DNA is TGTGCCAGCTCACCAGCGGGCTGGAATGAGCAGTTCTTC. This codes for CASSPAGWNEQFF.

The DNA of the CDR3 is TGTGCCAGCAGTATTGATGAAGGCGATGAGCAGTTCTTC. This translates into CASSIDEGDEQFF. The chain is built from TRBV28 and TRBJ2-1, with no clear D. V dropped 5 bases and J dropped 8 bases, with 13 bases sitting between them. The CDR3 has 13 residues. The V gene's germline CDR1 is MDHEN and CDR2 SYDVKM.

The J gene is TRBJ1-5, the V gene TRBV6-5; D remains ambiguous. The ends were cut back, 8 bases at V and 0 bases at J, with 14 bases in the middle. CDR3 size: 15 residues. Germline-derived CDR1 and CDR2 are MNHEY and SVGAGI. Here the CDR3 DNA reads TGTGCCAGCCGGAGTTCGCTGGGTAGCAATCAGCCCCAGCATTTT. Protein: CASRSSLGSNQPQHF.